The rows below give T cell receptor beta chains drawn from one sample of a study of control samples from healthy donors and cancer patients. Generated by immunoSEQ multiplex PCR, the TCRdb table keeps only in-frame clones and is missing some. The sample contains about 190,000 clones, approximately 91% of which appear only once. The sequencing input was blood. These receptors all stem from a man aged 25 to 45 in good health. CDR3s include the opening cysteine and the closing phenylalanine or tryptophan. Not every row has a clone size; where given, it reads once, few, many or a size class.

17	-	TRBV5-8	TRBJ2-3	CASSLASGTGVPLRQYF
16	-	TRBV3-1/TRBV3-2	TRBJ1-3	CASSQAAAGRGNTIYF
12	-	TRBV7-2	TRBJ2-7	CASSRRLVDQYF
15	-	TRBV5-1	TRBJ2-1	CASSLGASDYNEQFF
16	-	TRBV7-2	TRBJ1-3	CASSPAPGGRGNTIYF
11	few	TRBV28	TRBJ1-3	CNLQGGNTIYF
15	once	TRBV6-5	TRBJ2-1	CASSYGGGAYNEQFF
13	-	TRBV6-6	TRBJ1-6	CASSYSYNSPLHF
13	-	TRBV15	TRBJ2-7	CATSRPGAYEQYF
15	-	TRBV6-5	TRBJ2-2	CASSPQQLITGELFF
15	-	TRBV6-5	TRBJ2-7	CASRPTWVDRGEQYF
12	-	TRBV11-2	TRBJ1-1	CASSLPTWEAFF
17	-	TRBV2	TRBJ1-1	CASSADAAGTKNTEAFF
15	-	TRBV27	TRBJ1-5	CASSFPGRADQPQHF
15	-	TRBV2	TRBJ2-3	CASTRAGVRLDTQYF
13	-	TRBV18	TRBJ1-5	CASSPGRDQPQHF
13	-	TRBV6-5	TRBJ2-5	CASSYSSRETQYF